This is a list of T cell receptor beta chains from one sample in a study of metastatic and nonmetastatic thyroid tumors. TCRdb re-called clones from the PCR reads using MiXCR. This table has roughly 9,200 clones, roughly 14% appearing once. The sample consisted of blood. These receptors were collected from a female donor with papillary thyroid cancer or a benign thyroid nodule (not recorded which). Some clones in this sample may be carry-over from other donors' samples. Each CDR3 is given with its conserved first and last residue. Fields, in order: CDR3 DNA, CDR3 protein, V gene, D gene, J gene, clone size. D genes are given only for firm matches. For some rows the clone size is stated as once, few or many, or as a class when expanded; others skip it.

DNA: TGTGCCAGCAGCCCCCTGAGAGGCTCTGGGGCCAACGTCCTGACTTTC; CDR3: CASSPLRGSGANVLTF; V: TRBV11-1; D: NA; J: TRBJ2-6; size: many
DNA: TGTGCCAGCAGTTACGAAGGGGGGCCCAACGAGCAGTACTTC; CDR3: CASSYEGGPNEQYF; V: TRBV6-5; D: NA; J: TRBJ2-7; size: medium-sized
DNA: TGTGCCAGCAGTGTTCTTACAGCCCCCACCGGGGAGCTGTTTTTT; CDR3: CASSVLTAPTGELFF; V: TRBV6-1; D: NA; J: TRBJ2-2; size: NA
DNA: TGTGCCAGCATCCGGGGGGGCGAGCAGTACTTC; CDR3: CASIRGGEQYF; V: TRBV13; D: TRBD2; J: TRBJ2-7; size: NA
DNA: TGTGCCAGCAGGAAGCAGGGGGCGCTTTCCACTGAAGCTTTCTTT; CDR3: CASRKQGALSTEAFF; V: TRBV6-1; D: TRBD1; J: TRBJ1-1; size: medium-sized
DNA: TGTGCCAGCAGCCAACCGACTAGCTCTATCACCGGGGAGCTGTTTTTT; CDR3: CASSQPTSSITGELFF; V: TRBV4-2; D: TRBD2; J: TRBJ2-2; size: NA
DNA: TGTGCCAGCGAGGACTTTGGAGGGACCCAGTACTTC; CDR3: CASEDFGGTQYF; V: TRBV12-3/TRBV12-4; D: NA; J: TRBJ2-5; size: few
DNA: TGCAGTGCTAGAGGTAGGCCAGGGAGCCGCAATGAAGCTTTCTTT; CDR3: CSARGRPGSRNEAFF; V: TRBV20-1; D: NA; J: TRBJ1-1; size: NA
DNA: TGTGCCAGCAGCGGACAGGTTAATTCACCCCTCCACTTT; CDR3: CASSGQVNSPLHF; V: TRBV6-1; D: TRBD1; J: TRBJ1-6; size: medium-sized
DNA: TGTGCCAGCAGTGACCCGGACAGCATAAATGGCTACACCTTC; CDR3: CASSDPDSINGYTF; V: TRBV6-1; D: NA; J: TRBJ1-2; size: few
DNA: TGCAGTGCTATACCGTACCACGGTACTCGAGGGCGGAATGAGCAGTTCTTC; CDR3: CSAIPYHGTRGRNEQFF; V: TRBV20-1; D: NA; J: TRBJ2-1; size: NA
DNA: TGTGCCAGCAGCCCCCAGGGATACGAGCAGTACTTC; CDR3: CASSPQGYEQYF; V: TRBV3-1; D: NA; J: TRBJ2-7; size: many
DNA: TGTGCCGGCGCTCGGACGGACGTCTATGGCTACACCTTC; CDR3: CAGARTDVYGYTF; V: TRBV6-1; D: NA; J: TRBJ1-2; size: NA
DNA: TGTGCCTCAGGGCAAGCTAACTATGGCTACACCTTC; CDR3: CASGQANYGYTF; V: TRBV3-1; D: NA; J: TRBJ1-2; size: many
DNA: TGCGCCAGCAGTGACCCGGGACAGGGGGCCCACGGGGAGCTGTTTTTT; CDR3: CASSDPGQGAHGELFF; V: TRBV10-1; D: TRBD1; J: TRBJ2-2; size: medium-sized
DNA: TGTGCCAGCAGCTTCCGCACAGATACGCAGTATTTT; CDR3: CASSFRTDTQYF; V: TRBV7-6; D: NA; J: TRBJ2-3; size: few
DNA: TGTGCCAGTAGTGTGCCAGGGCCTGAAGCTTTCTTT; CDR3: CASSVPGPEAFF; V: TRBV19; D: NA; J: TRBJ1-1; size: medium-sized
DNA: TGCAGTGCTAGAGTGGACAGCTCCTACGAGCAGTACTTC; CDR3: CSARVDSSYEQYF; V: TRBV20-1; D: NA; J: TRBJ2-7; size: many
DNA: TGTGCCAGTAGTTTGGGGGCTGAAGCTTTCTTT; CDR3: CASSLGAEAFF; V: TRBV19; D: NA; J: TRBJ1-1; size: few
DNA: TGTGCCAGCAGACTCCAAAGCGGGAGCTTCGATGAGCAGTTCTTC; CDR3: CASRLQSGSFDEQFF; V: TRBV11-2; D: TRBD2; J: TRBJ2-1; size: NA
DNA: TGCGCCAGCAGCTTAGATCTAGCGAGCACCGGGGAGCTGTTTTTT; CDR3: CASSLDLASTGELFF; V: TRBV5-1; D: NA; J: TRBJ2-2; size: many
DNA: TGTGCCAGCAGCCAAGATCAGTCGGGGACGTCTGGAAACACCATATATTTT; CDR3: CASSQDQSGTSGNTIYF; V: TRBV4-2; D: NA; J: TRBJ1-3; size: NA
DNA: TGTGCCAGCCAGGGGGACAGCTATGGCTACACCTTC; CDR3: CASQGDSYGYTF; V: TRBV19; D: TRBD1; J: TRBJ1-2; size: NA
DNA: TGTGCCAGCAGCATACAGGGGGCGGTCACAGATACGCAGTATTTT; CDR3: CASSIQGAVTDTQYF; V: TRBV7-6; D: TRBD1; J: TRBJ2-3; size: many
DNA: TGTGCCAGCAGTTACGGGGCAGGAGAACAGCCCCAGCATTTT; CDR3: CASSYGAGEQPQHF; V: TRBV6-2/TRBV6-3; D: NA; J: TRBJ1-5; size: NA
DNA: TGTGCCATGGGTGGACGGACCGTCTCTGGAAACACCATATATTTT; CDR3: CAMGGRTVSGNTIYF; V: TRBV10-3; D: NA; J: TRBJ1-3; size: many
DNA: TGTGCCAGCAGCTTAGCGCAATCGGGATCCTATGGCTACACCTTC; CDR3: CASSLAQSGSYGYTF; V: TRBV7-9; D: NA; J: TRBJ1-2; size: many
DNA: TGTGCCAGCAGTCCGAGGACTAGCGGGAGATTGTTTACAGATACGCAGTATTTT; CDR3: CASSPRTSGRLFTDTQYF; V: TRBV27; D: TRBD2; J: TRBJ2-3; size: many
DNA: TGTGCCAGCAGCTTAGCGTCTTGGGATCAGCCCCAGCATTTT; CDR3: CASSLASWDQPQHF; V: TRBV7-6; D: NA; J: TRBJ1-5; size: many
DNA: TGTGCCAGTAAGCTTTCGACTCCACAGGGGGATTCACCCCTCCACTTT; CDR3: CASKLSTPQGDSPLHF; V: TRBV19; D: TRBD1; J: TRBJ1-6; size: NA
DNA: TGTGCCAGCAGCTTCTCACAAGAGACCCAGTACTTC; CDR3: CASSFSQETQYF; V: TRBV11-2; D: NA; J: TRBJ2-5; size: many
DNA: TGCAGCGTTGAGGGCGGCTTAACAAACACTGAAGCTTTCTTT; CDR3: CSVEGGLTNTEAFF; V: TRBV29-1; D: NA; J: TRBJ1-1; size: many
DNA: TGTGCCAGCAGTTCGTCCGGGGAGCTGTTTTTT; CDR3: CASSSSGELFF; V: TRBV27; D: NA; J: TRBJ2-2; size: medium-sized
DNA: TGTGCCAGCAGTTTTGATGCAGGAAACACCATATATTTT; CDR3: CASSFDAGNTIYF; V: TRBV12-3/TRBV12-4; D: NA; J: TRBJ1-3; size: medium-sized
DNA: TGTGCCAGCAGTTTAGAGGACAGGGGTTCGCGGAATGAGCAGTTCTTC; CDR3: CASSLEDRGSRNEQFF; V: TRBV12-3/TRBV12-4; D: TRBD1; J: TRBJ2-1; size: few
DNA: TGTGCCAGCACCCCGTTTGTCGGGGAGCTGTTTTTT; CDR3: CASTPFVGELFF; V: TRBV2; D: NA; J: TRBJ2-2; size: medium-sized
DNA: TGTGCCAGCACTACGGCGGGGCCTGCTAATGAGCAGTTCTTC; CDR3: CASTTAGPANEQFF; V: TRBV6-2/TRBV6-3; D: NA; J: TRBJ2-1; size: few
DNA: TGTGCCAGTAGTCCCGGAGGGGGATACGAGCAGTACTTC; CDR3: CASSPGGGYEQYF; V: TRBV19; D: NA; J: TRBJ2-7; size: few